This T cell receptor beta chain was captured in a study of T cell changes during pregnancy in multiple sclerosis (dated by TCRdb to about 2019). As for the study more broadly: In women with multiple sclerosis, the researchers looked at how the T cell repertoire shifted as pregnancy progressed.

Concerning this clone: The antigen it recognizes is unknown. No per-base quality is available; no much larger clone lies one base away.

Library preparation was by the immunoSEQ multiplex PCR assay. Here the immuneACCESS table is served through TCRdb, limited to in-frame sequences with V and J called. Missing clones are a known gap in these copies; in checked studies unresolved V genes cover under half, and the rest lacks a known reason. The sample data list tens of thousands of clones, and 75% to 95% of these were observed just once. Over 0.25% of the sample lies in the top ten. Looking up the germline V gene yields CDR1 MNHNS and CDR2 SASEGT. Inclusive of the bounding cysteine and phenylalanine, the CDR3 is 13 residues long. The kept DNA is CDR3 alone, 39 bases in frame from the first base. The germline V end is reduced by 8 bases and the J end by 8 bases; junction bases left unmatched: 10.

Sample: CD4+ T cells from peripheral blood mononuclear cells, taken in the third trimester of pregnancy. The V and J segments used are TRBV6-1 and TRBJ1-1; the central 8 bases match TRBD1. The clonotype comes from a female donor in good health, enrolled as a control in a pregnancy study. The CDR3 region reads CASSGTGRSEAFF. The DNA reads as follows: TGTGCCAGCTCCGGGACAGGACGATCGGAAGCTTTCTTT.